A single sample is the source of the 18 T cell receptor beta chains below, sequenced in a study of T cell repertoires in cytomegalovirus infection. TCRdb fed the reads into MiXCR, producing one record per CDR3 protein. The sample includes under 350,000 distinct CDR3 sequences, about 8.8% of them seen just once. Input material: PBMCs. Receptor source: a human donor in good health (CMV status not recorded). Some clones in this sample may be carry-over from other donors' samples.

This clonotype was recorded at least ten times. This chain links TRBV28 with TRBJ2-7, with D uncertain. Deletions cut 1 base from V and 1 base from J, with 5 bases between. Per the germline V gene, CDR1 is MDHEN and CDR2 is SYDVKM. The CDR3 sequence is 13 residues long. CDR3 DNA sequence: TGTGCCAGCAGTTTATTGAGGTCCTACGAGCAGTACTTC. Its protein product is CASSLLRSYEQYF.

In this sample, this clonotype turned up many times. The chain uses TRBV19 and TRBJ2-5; D unclear. Between the trimmed V and J ends, which lost 2 bases and 0 bases, there was a span of 7 bases. Per the germline V gene, CDR1 is LNHDA and CDR2 is SQIVND (reference sequence). The CDR3 is 14 amino acids. This CDR3 reads CASSIRSYQETQYF. The CDR3 DNA is TGTGCCAGTAGTATACGGTCGTACCAAGAGACCCAGTACTTC.

This clonotype has at least ten counts. The chain recombines TRBV28 with TRBJ2-1; TRBD2 is a possible D gene (6 bases). Trimming took off 5 bases at V and 9 bases at J, with 14 bases between the two ends. The germline V gene has CDR1 MDHEN and CDR2 SYDVKM. CDR3 size: 13 residues. The CDR3, as DNA: TGTGCCAGCAGTCTACCCAGCGGGTTTGAGCAGTTCTTC. Translated: CASSLPSGFEQFF.

By sample share, this clonotype is medium-sized. The chain is built from TRBV7-2 and TRBJ2-5; D is possibly TRBD1 (6 bases). This CDR3 region has 14 residues. The V gene's germline CDR1 is SGHTA and CDR2 FQGNSA. V lost 5 bases and J 2 bases, leaving 12 bases between the germline ends. CDR3 in amino acids: CASSPTGIQETQYF. Here the CDR3 DNA reads TGTGCCAGCAGCCCCACAGGGATTCAAGAGACCCAGTACTTC.

The chain employs TRBV28 and TRBJ2-1, with D maybe TRBD2 (5 bases). The CDR3 has 14 amino acids. Germline loops: CDR1 MDHEN, CDR2 SYDVKM. V lost 4 bases to trimming and J lost 2 bases, with 9 bases between them. The CDR3: CASSSSFPYNEQFF. For the CDR3, the DNA is TGTGCCAGCAGTTCTAGCTTTCCCTACAATGAGCAGTTCTTC.

This clonotype was detected only a few times. The J gene is TRBJ1-3, the V gene TRBV3-1, with a weak D call TRBD1 (6 bases). CDR3 size: 14 residues. Germline V CDR1 and CDR2: LGHDT, YNNKEL (reference sequence). The V and J ends lost 7 bases and 4 bases respectively, with 14 bases between them. The CDR3 sequence is CASKTQGGGNTIYF. In nucleotides, the CDR3 is TGTGCCAGCAAGACACAGGGTGGAGGAAACACCATATATTTT.

This clonotype has at least ten counts. The rearrangement links TRBV12-3 or TRBV12-4 to TRBJ2-1; TRBD2 agrees at 15 bases. V was pared by 6 bases and J by 5 bases, with 5 bases of the junction left unmatched. The CDR3 totals 16 residues. The CDR3 protein is CASRERTSGGDNEQFF. DNA for the CDR3: TGTGCCAGCAGAGAAAGGACTAGCGGGGGGGACAATGAGCAGTTCTTC.

In regard to this clonotype: With a much larger clone just one base away, this may be a read error. The J gene is TRBJ1-1, the V gene TRBV29-1, with 8 bases fitting TRBD1. CDR3 length equals 14 residues. V shed 8 bases and J 3 bases; nucleotides not matched to a gene: 11. Looked up from germline, CDR1 is SQVTM and CDR2 is ANQGSEA. The CDR3, as DNA: TGCAGCTCACGGGTGGACAGGGCATACACTGAAGCTTTCTTT. Translated: CSSRVDRAYTEAFF.

This clonotype was counted ten times or more. CDR3 DNA sequence: TGTGCCAGCAGCCGATTAACTAGGACTACCCGAAGGGAGCGAGAGACCCAGTACTTC. This sequence encodes CASSRLTRTTRRERETQYF. This chain uses TRBV3-1 with TRBJ2-5; maybe TRBD2 (6 bases). Germline lookup yields CDR1 LGHDT and CDR2 YNNKEL (reference sequence). V lost 4 bases and J lost 4, with 28 bases in between. The CDR3 loop spans 19 amino acids.

Concerning this clonotype itself: The junction differs from germline at one of its ends, possibly a read error. The chain joins TRBV20-1 to TRBJ1-3, with 9 bases fitting TRBD1. Germline V gene data show CDR1 as DFQATT and CDR2 as SNEGSKA (reference sequence). The CDR3 has 14 residues. CDR3 DNA sequence: TGCAGTGCCCCGGACAGGGGATCAGGAAGCACCATATATTTT. This encodes CSAPDRGSGSTIYF.

This clonotype was found many times. The V and J genes are TRBV7-2 and TRBJ1-1; a weak D match, TRBD1 (5 bases). The CDR3 is 14 residues long. CDR1 SGHTA and CDR2 FQGNSA come from the germline V gene. V was shortened by 3 bases and J by 11 bases, with 19 bases between the two germline ends. The CDR3 sequence is CASSFKEGRLRAFF. CDR3 DNA sequence: TGTGCCAGCAGCTTTAAGGAGGGGAGGTTAAGGGCTTTCTTT. The whole variable domain, remainder taken from reference TRBV7-2 and TRBJ1-1, is GAGVSQSPSNKVTEKGKDVELRCDPISGHTALYWYRQSLGQGLEFLIYFQGNSAPDKSGLPSDRFSAERTGGSVSTLTIQRTQQEDSAVYLCASSFKEGRLRAFFGQGTRLTVV.

This clonotype has ten or more counts. The rearrangement joins TRBV7-9 to TRBJ1-5, with D perhaps TRBD1 (6 bases). CDR1 and CDR2 (germline): SEHNR, FQNEAQ (reference sequence). The length of the CDR3 is 19 residues. Between the trimmed V and J ends, which lost 0 bases and 0 bases, there was a span of 18 bases. CDR3 protein: CASSLAGTPNPSSNQPQHF. The CDR3 coding sequence is TGTGCCAGCAGCTTAGCGGGGACACCTAACCCCTCTAGCAATCAGCCCCAGCATTTT.

The sample holds a few counts of this clonotype. The chain recombines TRBV20-1 with TRBJ1-1; D might be TRBD1 (6 bases). V was pared by 0 bases and J by 1 base, with 18 bases between. There are 17 residues in the CDR3. Germline V gives CDR1 DFQATT, CDR2 SNEGSKA (reference sequence). CDR3 protein: CSARDRGKTGANTEAFF. The CDR3 nucleotides are TGCAGTGCTAGAGATAGGGGTAAGACAGGCGCGAACACTGAAGCTTTCTTT.

This clonotype has just a few counts. This chain links TRBV20-1 with TRBJ1-1; 10 bases line up with TRBD1. Germline CDR1 DFQATT, CDR2 SNEGSKA (reference sequence). V was clipped by 1 base and J by 6 bases; unmatched bases: 11. The CDR3 has 16 residues. For the CDR3, the DNA is TGCAGTGCTAGAGGTCTGACAGGGGGCGTAGAGGCTGAAGCTTTCTTT. Its translation: CSARGLTGGVEAEAFF.

There are many counts of this clonotype. The chain combines TRBV7-2 with TRBJ2-5; D possibly corresponds to TRBD1 (5 bases). The germline V gene has CDR1 SGHTA and CDR2 FQGNSA. The V end was cut by 1 base, the J end by 5 bases, with 14 bases between. This CDR3 contains 15 residues. DNA of the CDR3: TGTGCCAGCAGCTTAGTGGCAGGGTCCAAGGAGACCCAGTACTTC. Its translation is CASSLVAGSKETQYF.

This clonotype was recorded at least ten times. CDR3 nucleotide sequence: TGTGCCAGCAGCCCTAGCGGGGGTAACTACGAGCAGTACTTC. Translation: CASSPSGGNYEQYF. The chain links TRBV7-8 to TRBJ2-7; 10 nucleotides align to TRBD2. The CDR3 consists of 14 residues. After removal of 5 bases from V and 3 bases from J, the junction contained 4 bases not matched to a gene. CDR1 and CDR2 (germline): SGHVS, FQNEAQ.

This clonotype came up many times. The CDR3 DNA reads as TGTGCCAGCAGCTTAGGAGGAGGCGCCAGCACCCGCACAGATACGCAGTATTTT. This translates into CASSLGGGASTRTDTQYF. The J gene is TRBJ2-3, the V gene TRBV7-8, with D perhaps TRBD2 (5 bases). The V gene lost 1 base and the J gene lost 1 base, with 18 bases spanning the gap. The CDR3 loop spans 18 amino acids. The germline CDR1 and CDR2 sequences are SGHVS and FQNEAQ. Using reference TRBV7-8 and TRBJ2-3 for the parts outside the CDR3, the full variable domain is GAGVSQSPRYKVAKRGQDVALRCDPISGHVSLFWYQQALGQGPEFLTYFQNEAQLDKSGLPSDRFFAERPEGSVSTLKIQRTQQEDSAVYLCASSLGGGASTRTDTQYFGPGTRLTVL.

This clonotype showed up many times. The V call is TRBV7-2, the J call TRBJ1-3; a possible D gene is TRBD1 (5 bases). With 5 bases removed from V and 0 bases from J, the gap between germline ends came to 11 bases. Germline lookup yields CDR1 SGHTA and CDR2 FQGNSA. The CDR3 extends over 15 amino acids. The chain's CDR3 is CASSLDRVSGNTIYF. CDR3 bases: TGTGCCAGCAGCCTAGACAGAGTCTCTGGAAACACCATATATTTT.